The 18 T cell receptor beta chains below all came from one sample that was sequenced in a study of response to subunit inactivated influenza vaccine. MiXCR, applied by TCRdb to the RT-PCR reads, yields one record per CDR3 protein. The sample shows fewer than 750,000 distinct CDR3 sequences, around 15% of them seen only once. The material was PBMCs from blood, obtained about 11 days after vaccination. All receptors come from a man aged 45-65 years who received an inactivated influenza vaccine.

This chain connects TRBV19 to TRBJ2-1, with 8 bases matching TRBD1. The CDR3 spans 14 residues. The junction had 3 bases not matched to a gene; V was cut back by 2 bases and J by 6 bases. Germline assignment: CDR1 LNHDA and CDR2 SQIVND (reference sequence). In DNA form, the CDR3 reads TGTGCCAGTAGTATACTCCAGGGGGCCAATGAGCAGTTCTTC. Encoded protein: CASSILQGANEQFF.

This clonotype has only a few counts. V and J are TRBV10-1 and TRBJ2-2, with 9 bases fitting TRBD2. J was trimmed by 4 bases and V by 6 bases; bases with no gene match: 0. Germline CDR1 reads WNHNN; CDR2 reads SYGVQD (reference sequence). The CDR3 is 13 amino acids. The CDR3 DNA follows: TGCGCCAGCAGAGCGGGGGGCACCGGGGAGCTGTTTTTT. Translation gives CASRAGGTGELFF.

This clonotype came up once. The chain is built from TRBV29-1 and TRBJ2-1; TRBD1 or TRBD2 may be the D gene (5 bases each). Trimming shortened V by 1 base and J by 1 base, and 17 bases separated the two germline ends. CDR1 and CDR2 (germline): SQVTM, ANQGSEA. The CDR3 is 17 amino acids. CDR3 residues: CSVEGGVGGRSYNEQFF. The CDR3 bases are TGCAGCGTTGAAGGAGGGGTTGGCGGTCGATCCTACAATGAGCAGTTCTTC.

The J gene is TRBJ2-7, the V gene TRBV20-1; the D gene is possibly TRBD1 (6 bases). The CDR3 totals 14 residues. Per the germline V gene, CDR1 is DFQATT and CDR2 is SNEGSKA (reference sequence). Trimming removed 4 bases from V and 0 bases from J, with 13 bases in between. CDR3 sequence reads: CSATAQGSSYEQYF. The CDR3 nucleotides read TGCAGTGCTACAGCCCAGGGGAGCTCCTACGAGCAGTACTTC.

Ten or more counts support this clonotype. The V gene is TRBV29-1, the J gene TRBJ2-5, with a possible D match to TRBD1 (5 bases). The germline CDR1 and CDR2 sequences are SQVTM and ANQGSEA. V was clipped by 4 bases and J by 0 bases, with 6 bases between them. The CDR3 spans 12 residues. For the CDR3, the DNA is TGCAGCGTTGTCAGGGACCAAGAGACCCAGTACTTC. Its translation: CSVVRDQETQYF. The full variable domain, in which reference TRBV29-1 and TRBJ2-5 provide the parts outside the CDR3, is SAVISQKPSRDICQRGTSLTIQCQVDSQVTMMFWYRQQPGQSLTLIATANQGSEATYESGFVIDKFPISRPNLTFSTLTVSNMSPEDSSIYLCSVVRDQETQYFGPGTRLLVL.

There are a few counts of this clonotype. The V call is TRBV24-1, the J call TRBJ2-1; 7 nucleotides agree with TRBD1. The germline gives CDR1 KGHDR, CDR2 SFDVKD. J lost 12 bases, V lost 4 bases, and 11 bases had no gene match. The CDR3 extends over 14 amino acids. CDR3 region: CATSDLRTGHGQFF. In DNA form, the CDR3 reads TGTGCCACCAGTGACCTCCGGACAGGACATGGGCAGTTCTTC.

In its sample, this clonotype was seen a few times. This chain uses TRBV12-3 or TRBV12-4 with TRBJ2-1; perhaps TRBD2 as D (7 bases). V dropped 7 bases and J dropped 6 bases, with 19 bases sitting between them. The CDR3 spans 15 residues. CDR3 sequence reads: CASTFGTTRGNEQFF. CDR3 DNA sequence: TGTGCCAGCACTTTCGGGACTACCAGGGGCAATGAGCAGTTCTTC.

This clonotype has just a few counts. The chain carries TRBV2 and TRBJ2-5; 7 bases line up with TRBD1. The J segment lost 1 base and the V segment lost 7 bases, leaving 3 bases of the junction unmatched. Germline V gene sequence: CDR1 SNHLY, CDR2 FYNNEI. The CDR3 sequence is 13 residues long. CDR3 protein: CASTRDSQETQYF. DNA of the CDR3: TGTGCCAGCACCCGGGACAGCCAAGAGACCCAGTACTTC.

The sample holds a few counts of this clonotype. The CDR3 loop reads CASSGGLRDLDEQFF. The CDR3 bases are TGTGCCAGCAGTGGGGGACTCCGAGATTTAGATGAGCAGTTCTTC. The chain carries TRBV28 and TRBJ2-1; possible D gene TRBD2, 6 bases. CDR1 and CDR2 (germline): MDHEN, SYDVKM. This CDR3 region has 15 residues. Between the trimmed V and J ends, which lost 5 bases and 8 bases, there was a span of 19 bases.

The rearrangement joins TRBV12-3 or TRBV12-4 to TRBJ2-7; D unresolved. This CDR3 region has 14 residues. Trimming took 3 bases from V and 4 from J, leaving 13 bases between them. CDR3 sequence (DNA): TGTGCCAGCAGTTTGATTCGTGGTTTGTACGAGCAGTACTTC. It encodes CASSLIRGLYEQYF.

This clonotype was seen a handful of times. CDR3 bases: TGTGCCAGCAGCTTAGAGGGTGTGATCGGGACAAGGACAGATACGCAGTATTTT. Its translation is CASSLEGVIGTRTDTQYF. The J gene is TRBJ2-3, the V gene TRBV11-2; the D gene is possibly TRBD1 (6 bases). V lost 0 bases and J lost 3, with 19 bases in between. The CDR3 has 18 amino acids. Per the germline V gene, CDR1 is SGHAT and CDR2 is FQNNGV. The whole variable domain, filled in from reference TRBV11-2 and TRBJ2-3, reads EAGVAQSPRYKIIEKRQSVAFWCNPISGHATLYWYQQILGQGPKLLIQFQNNGVVDDSQLPKDRFSAERLKGVDSTLKIQPAKLEDSAVYLCASSLEGVIGTRTDTQYFGPGTRLTVL.

This clonotype appeared many times. V is TRBV12-3 or TRBV12-4 and J is TRBJ1-1; the D gene is possibly TRBD1 (6 bases). Trimming removed 7 bases from V and 2 bases from J, with 14 bases in between. This CDR3 spans 14 amino acids. Here the CDR3 reads CASTPSTGNTEAFF. CDR3 bases: TGTGCCAGCACCCCTTCGACAGGTAACACTGAAGCTTTCTTT.

This clonotype has only a few counts. The chain uses TRBV28 and TRBJ2-7; 8 positions agree with TRBD1. After removal of 4 bases from V and 2 bases from J, the junction contained 7 bases not matched to a gene. Germline CDR1 MDHEN, CDR2 SYDVKM. The CDR3 consists of 15 residues. CDR3 residues: CASSSHRDRPYEQYF. DNA of the CDR3: TGTGCCAGCAGTTCGCACCGGGACAGGCCCTACGAGCAGTACTTC.

This clonotype has more than one count but fewer than ten. This chain uses TRBV5-1 with TRBJ2-5; TRBD1 agrees at 9 bases. The germline CDR1 and CDR2 sequences are SGHRS and YFSETQ. The junction had 4 bases not matched to a gene; V was cut back by 0 bases and J by 4 bases. The CDR3 has 15 residues. The CDR3 here is CASSLGTGAAETQYF. CDR3 in DNA: TGCGCCAGCAGCTTGGGGACAGGGGCGGCAGAGACCCAGTACTTC.

This chain uses TRBV12-3 or TRBV12-4 with TRBJ2-1; TRBD2 matches 8 bases. The CDR3 is 14 residues long. The trim removed 4 bases at V and 8 bases at J, leaving 7 bases unmatched. Here the CDR3 DNA reads TGTGCCAGCAGTTCGGGGGGGCCCTGGGATGAGCAGTTCTTC. This codes for CASSSGGPWDEQFF.

This clonotype was seen a handful of times. The V gene is TRBV7-2, the J gene TRBJ2-1; perhaps TRBD1 as D (8 bases). V lost 1 base to trimming and J lost 12 bases, with 13 bases between them. Germline V gene data show CDR1 as SGHTA and CDR2 as FQGNSA. The CDR3 runs to 13 residues. The CDR3 nucleotides are TGTGCCAGCAGCTTAGAACAGGGGGGGTTGCAGTTCTTC. The encoded protein is CASSLEQGGLQFF.

This clonotype was observed a few times. The DNA for the CDR3 is TGCAGTGCTCCCCTCCCGGGGCAAACCGTAGAGACCCAGTACTTC. Its protein is CSAPLPGQTVETQYF. The chain uses TRBV20-1 and TRBJ2-5, with D perhaps TRBD1 or TRBD2 (5 bases each). The CDR3 has 15 residues. Germline V gene lookup returns CDR1 DFQATT and CDR2 SNEGSKA (reference sequence). The germline V and J ends were trimmed by 5 bases and 4 bases, with 20 bases remaining between them.

This clonotype was observed a handful of times. The chain recombines TRBV20-1 with TRBJ2-5; 8 nucleotides align to TRBD1. Germline V gene lookup returns CDR1 DFQATT and CDR2 SNEGSKA (reference sequence). The CDR3 runs 14 residues. After removal of 6 bases from V and 4 bases from J, the junction contained 10 bases not matched to a gene. The CDR3 DNA sequence: TGCAGTGCCTACAGGGGGGACCCCGGAGAGACCCAGTACTTC. Translation gives CSAYRGDPGETQYF.